This TCR beta chain was sequenced for a study of T-cell reconstitution after alpha-beta-depleted transplantation in children. V was pared by 5 bases and J by 1 base, with 12 bases of the junction left unmatched. Looked up from germline, CDR1 is KGHSH and CDR2 is LQKENI. The CDR3 has 17 amino acids. The TCRbeta library incorporated unique molecular identifiers. MiXCR, run by TCRdb on the PCR reads, gives a single entry per CDR3 protein. The sample shows just over 350,000 distinct CDR3 sequences, about an eighth of them seen only once. The TCR originated in a human donor who donated a stem cell graft to a child with Fanconi anemia. The sample was PBMCs, taken from the stem cell graft. The chain recombines TRBV18 with TRBJ2-3, with TRBD1 matching 7 bases. CDR3 nucleotide sequence: TGTGCCAGCTCAACATACCGGACGGGGACAGGCACAGATACGCAGTATTTT. It translates to CASSTYRTGTGTDTQYF.